This TCR beta chain was obtained from a study of cytomegalovirus exposure and HLA in healthy donors. Study-wide points: Analysis was carried out at a later point, and it linked a missense DCLRE1C variant to TCR beta V- and J-gene trimming. Several of the most significant clusters appeared, in a later analysis, to be linked to common viral pathogens.

The PCR ran on 60 Vbeta and 13 Jbeta primers. Profiled with immunoSEQ multiplex PCR; TCRdb holds only in-frame clones, not every one. The data hold some 200,000 clones, with around 86% observed a single time. Remarks on this clone: Its antigen is as yet unknown.

CDR1 is DFQATT, CDR2 SNEGSKA, per germline (reference sequence). Between the trimmed V and J ends, which lost 3 bases and 3 bases, there was a span of 3 bases. The length of the CDR3 is 10 residues. Sequenced: PBMCs. The rearrangement links TRBV20-1 to TRBJ2-7; D uncertain. This TCR was sampled from a man aged 40-49 years in good health and CMV-seropositive. CDR3 amino acids: CSASYYEQYF. The CDR3 DNA follows: TGCAGTGCTAGCTACTACGAGCAGTACTTC.